These T cell receptor beta chains were read from a single sample in a study of Graves' ophthalmopathy and Graves' hyperthyroidism. TCRdb re-analysed the multiplex PCR reads in MiXCR, keeping a single row per CDR3 protein. The sample records roughly 700,000 distinct CDR3 sequences, 40% being singletons. Sequenced material: peripheral blood. These receptors all stem from an adult man with Graves' ophthalmopathy. CDR3s include the opening cysteine and the closing phenylalanine or tryptophan. Fields, in order: D gene, clone size, J gene, V gene, CDR3 protein, CDR3 DNA. A D gene is named only where the DNA matches it firmly. Where a row states a size, it is once, few, many or the class of an expanded clone; other rows omit it.

D gene: TRBD1; clone size: NA; J gene: TRBJ1-2; V gene: TRBV9; CDR3 protein: CASSLGQGKYYGYTF; CDR3 DNA: TGTGCCAGCAGCCTGGGACAGGGGAAATACTATGGCTACACCTTC
D gene: NA; clone size: few; J gene: TRBJ1-2; V gene: TRBV7-3; CDR3 protein: CASSLASAAHYGYTF; CDR3 DNA: TGTGCCAGCAGCTTAGCTTCGGCGGCCCACTATGGCTACACCTTC
D gene: NA; clone size: NA; J gene: TRBJ2-7; V gene: TRBV7-4; CDR3 protein: CASSLSAGYRAYEQYF; CDR3 DNA: TGTGCCAGCAGCTTGTCGGCAGGGTATCGGGCTTACGAGCAGTACTTC
D gene: NA; clone size: NA; J gene: TRBJ2-7; V gene: TRBV7-9; CDR3 protein: CASSQDWSRGGFSYEQYF; CDR3 DNA: TGTGCCAGCAGCCAAGATTGGAGTAGAGGGGGATTCTCCTACGAGCAGTACTTC
D gene: TRBD1; clone size: many; J gene: TRBJ1-5; V gene: TRBV2; CDR3 protein: CASWGQTSNQPQHF; CDR3 DNA: TGTGCCAGCTGGGGACAGACTAGCAATCAGCCCCAGCATTTT
D gene: TRBD1; clone size: many; J gene: TRBJ2-7; V gene: TRBV7-9; CDR3 protein: CASSRMTGWGFEQYF; CDR3 DNA: TGTGCCAGCAGCCGAATGACAGGGTGGGGTTTCGAGCAGTACTTC
D gene: NA; clone size: once; J gene: TRBJ1-5; V gene: TRBV29-1; CDR3 protein: CSVVQKGQPQHF; CDR3 DNA: TGCAGCGTTGTACAGAAGGGACAGCCCCAGCATTTT
D gene: NA; clone size: many; J gene: TRBJ1-3; V gene: TRBV15; CDR3 protein: CATSRRGRGLSGNTIYF; CDR3 DNA: TGTGCCACCAGCAGAAGGGGACGGGGCCTCTCTGGAAACACCATATATTTT
D gene: NA; clone size: NA; J gene: TRBJ1-4; V gene: TRBV15; CDR3 protein: CATSTAGTIEEKLFF; CDR3 DNA: TGTGCCACCAGCACCGCCGGGACCATCGAGGAAAAACTGTTTTTT
D gene: NA; clone size: few; J gene: TRBJ1-6; V gene: TRBV10-3; CDR3 protein: CASSSLTLGLPPLHF; CDR3 DNA: TGTGCCAGCAGTTCTCTGACACTGGGGCTTCCACCCCTCCACTTT
D gene: NA; clone size: many; J gene: TRBJ1-4; V gene: TRBV5-1; CDR3 protein: CASSLDSATNEKLFF; CDR3 DNA: TGCGCCAGCAGCCTGGACAGTGCAACTAATGAAAAACTGTTTTTT
D gene: NA; clone size: many; J gene: TRBJ1-4; V gene: TRBV2; CDR3 protein: CASAPGDGGEKLFF; CDR3 DNA: TGTGCCAGCGCCCCGGGGGACGGGGGTGAAAAACTGTTTTTT
D gene: NA; clone size: many; J gene: TRBJ1-6; V gene: TRBV29-1; CDR3 protein: CSVEDPGGISPLHF; CDR3 DNA: TGCAGCGTTGAAGATCCGGGGGGAATTTCACCCCTCCACTTT
D gene: TRBD2; clone size: many; J gene: TRBJ2-7; V gene: TRBV12-3/TRBV12-4; CDR3 protein: CASKRGETYEQYF; CDR3 DNA: TGTGCCAGCAAGCGGGGGGAGACCTACGAGCAGTACTTC
D gene: NA; clone size: NA; J gene: TRBJ2-7; V gene: TRBV10-2; CDR3 protein: CASSPTPDYEQYF; CDR3 DNA: TGTGCCAGCAGCCCAACACCGGACTACGAGCAGTACTTC